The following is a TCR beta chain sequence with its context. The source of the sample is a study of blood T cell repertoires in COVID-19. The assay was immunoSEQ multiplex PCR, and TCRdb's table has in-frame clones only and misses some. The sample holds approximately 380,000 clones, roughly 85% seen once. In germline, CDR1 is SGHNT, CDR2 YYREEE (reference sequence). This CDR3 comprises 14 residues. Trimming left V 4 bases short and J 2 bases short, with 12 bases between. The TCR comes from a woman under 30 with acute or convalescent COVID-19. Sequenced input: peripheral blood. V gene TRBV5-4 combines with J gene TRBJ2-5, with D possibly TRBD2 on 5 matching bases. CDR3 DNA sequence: TGTGCCAGCAGCCAGCTCCTAGCACAAGAGACCCAGTACTTC. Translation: CASSQLLAQETQYF. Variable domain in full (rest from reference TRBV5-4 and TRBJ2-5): ETGVTQSPTHLIKTRGQQVTLRCSSQSGHNTVSWYQQALGQGPQFIFQYYREEENGRGNFPPRFSGLQFPNYSSELNVNALELDDSALYLCASSQLLAQETQYFGPGTRLLVL.